This T cell receptor beta chain was found in a study of response to subunit inactivated influenza vaccine. Trimming removed 7 bases from V and 7 bases from J; junction bases left unmatched: 1. The CDR3 is 11 amino acids. CDR1 SNHLY and CDR2 FYNNEI come from the germline V gene. Overall study findings and caveats: Each seasonal influenza vaccination, the authors suggested, recruits few new T cells.

Comment on this clonotype: Its antigen remains unknown.

TCRdb passed the RT-PCR reads through MiXCR, listing each CDR3 protein once. The repertoire holds roughly 700,000 distinct CDR3 sequences, about 15% seen once, with roughly 6.4% in the top ten. This clonotype was sampled from a man aged 50 to 59 who received an inactivated influenza vaccine. The chain links TRBV2 to TRBJ2-1, with 7 bases matching TRBD1. This specimen consisted of PBMCs from blood, obtained roughly 15 days before vaccination. CDR3: CASTTGNEQFF. DNA of the CDR3: TGTGCCAGCACGACAGGGAATGAGCAGTTCTTC.